This T cell receptor (beta chain) was observed in a study of low-dose radiotherapy and immunotherapy resistance in tumors. Priming of first-strand cDNA relied on TRAV- and TRBV-specific primers (covering alpha and beta chains). TCRs were put through 15 to 25 PCR cycles of amplification with Phusion. A constant-region primer and the V-primer adapter served as the primer pair. TCRdb reprocessed the reads via MiXCR and lists one record per CDR3 protein. Of 31,000 or so distinct CDR3 sequences in the sample, about 53% were seen once. This sample's time point: after trial treatment. Treatment denoted: LDRT plus nivolumab, ipilimumab, low-dose cyclophosphamide and aspirin (RACIN trial). Germline CDR1 SGHRS, CDR2 YFSETQ. The V segment lost 4 bases and the J segment 3 bases; nucleotides outside the gene matches: 6. This CDR3 has 16 residues. By share, this clonotype ranks as medium-sized.

This sequence was found in a male donor with gallbladder cancer. V usage is TRBV5-1 and J usage is TRBJ2-7, with TRBD2 identical over 14 bases. Material: PBMCs, obtained after low-dose radiotherapy plus immunotherapy. CDR3 nucleotide sequence: TGCGCCAGCAGCCCGGGGGGGACTAGCGGGAGCTACGAGCAGTACTTC. The encoded protein is CASSPGGTSGSYEQYF.